This TCR beta chain was retrieved from a study of T cell responses to AZD1222 COVID-19 vaccine. Turning to the study itself: Second-dose intervals near 4 or 12 weeks were combined. Overall study findings and caveats: The donor group comprised mostly white British people and more females; the analysis possibly underestimated clonal diversity. Reports indicate that nearly half of spike-specific TCRs are directed at unmutated variant regions.

In the case of this clone: The antigen is undetermined.

Profiled with immunoSEQ multiplex PCR; TCRdb holds only in-frame clones, not every one. Here the sample spans approximately 150,000 clones, approximately 90% being singletons. V gave up 5 bases and J gave up 8 bases, with 18 bases separating them. Germline V lookup: CDR1 LNHNV, CDR2 YYDKDF (reference sequence). The CDR3 is 15 amino acids. This TCR was sampled from an adult in good health. This specimen consisted of peripheral blood, obtained on day 0 of AZD1222 vaccination. The chain uses TRBV15 and TRBJ1-4; D possibly corresponds to TRBD1 (6 bases). The CDR3 DNA reads as TGTGCCACCAGCCCTGAACGGGGGCAGGTGGAAAAACTGTTTTTT. Residues: CATSPERGQVEKLFF.